This TCR beta chain comes out of a study of CD8+CD57+ T cells in acquired aplastic anemia. Whole-study findings and limits: Both patients and controls carried the same twenty-nine CD8+ CDR3 sequences.

The CDR3 covers 13 residues. Trimming pared 0 bases from V and 4 bases from J, leaving 6 bases between. CDR1 is DFQATT and CDR2 is SNEGSKA in the germline V gene (reference sequence). Remarks on this clonotype: Its specificity is unknown.

The template used for profiling TCR beta VDJ and CDR3 was genomic DNA. TCRdb recomputed calls from the reads with MiXCR, one row per CDR3 protein. The sample contains roughly 200,000 distinct CDR3 sequences, roughly 60% of which appear only once. Patients chosen for sequencing had CD8+CD57+ cells that had expanded, as shown by flow cytometry. Every one of the patients had aplastic anemia (severe, acquired). No therapy had been given to the patients at the time of blood sampling. The rearrangement uses TRBV20-1 and TRBJ2-2, with a weak D call TRBD2 (5 bases). Input material: sorted CD4+, CD8+, or CD8+CD57+ T cells (not recorded which) from PBMCs. The receptor comes from a human donor with aplastic anemia. DNA of the CDR3: TGCAGTGCTAGAGAAACTAGCACCGGGGAGCTGTTTTTT. Amino acids: CSARETSTGELFF.